This T cell receptor beta chain was recovered during a study of blood T cell repertoires in COVID-19. Across the whole study: From the United States, Italy and Spain came samples of acute and convalescent COVID-19. Sources were T cells, B-cell-depleted T cells, or PBMCs; the material itself was cDNA or gDNA.

Authors' processing steps: Amplified reference gene primers provided the basis for estimating nucleated cell counts. Produced via immunoSEQ multiplex PCR; TCRdb's table is partial and in-frame only. That table furnishes V, J and clone size, whereas the DNA furnished D and trimming. The sample includes 130,000 to 150,000 clones, over 70% of them seen just once. The germline V and J ends were trimmed by 1 base and 7 bases, with 14 bases remaining between them. In germline, CDR1 is MNHEY, CDR2 SMNVEV (reference sequence). The CDR3 runs to 15 residues. The chain recombines TRBV27 with TRBJ1-5, with D maybe TRBD1 (6 bases). This sequence originates from a man aged 70-80 years who had recovered from COVID-19. Input material: peripheral blood. This CDR3 reads CASSLYREKGQPQHF. CDR3 nucleotides: TGTGCCAGCAGTTTATACAGGGAAAAAGGACAGCCCCAGCATTTT.